This T cell receptor beta chain derives from a study of preoperative IRX-2 immunotherapy in early breast cancer. Treatment: preoperative locoregional IRX-2 cytokine immunotherapy. Preoperative locoregional IRX-2 cytokine immunotherapy was tested in the phase Ib source study. The V gene end was trimmed by 0 bases and the J gene end by 6 bases; junction bases not matched to a gene: 4. Germline V gene sequence: CDR1 MNHGY, CDR2 SAAAGT. CDR3 length: 15 residues. TCRdb keeps only in-frame clones here, not all; method: immunoSEQ multiplex PCR. The sample has about 3,600 clones, over 80% seen once. This chain joins TRBV6-8 and TRBJ2-7; 11 bases are a match to TRBD2. This specimen was tumor tissue, taken before IRX-2 immunotherapy. This receptor was identified in a human donor with breast cancer. This CDR3 reads CASSYSRLAGGEQYF. As DNA, the CDR3 is TGTGCCAGCAGTTACTCGAGGCTAGCGGGAGGCGAGCAGTACTTC.